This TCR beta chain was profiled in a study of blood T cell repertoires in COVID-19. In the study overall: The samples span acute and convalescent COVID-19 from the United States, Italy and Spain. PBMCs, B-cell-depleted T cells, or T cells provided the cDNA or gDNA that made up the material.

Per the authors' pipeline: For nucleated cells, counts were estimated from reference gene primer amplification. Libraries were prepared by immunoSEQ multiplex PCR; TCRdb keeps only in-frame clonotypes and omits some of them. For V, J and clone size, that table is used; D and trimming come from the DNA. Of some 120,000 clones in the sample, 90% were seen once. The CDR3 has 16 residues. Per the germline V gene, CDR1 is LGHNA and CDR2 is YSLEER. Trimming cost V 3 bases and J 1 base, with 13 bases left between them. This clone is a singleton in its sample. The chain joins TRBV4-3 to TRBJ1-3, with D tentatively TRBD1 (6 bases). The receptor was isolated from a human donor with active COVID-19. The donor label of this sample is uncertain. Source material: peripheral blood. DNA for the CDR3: TGCGCCAGCAGCCAGCCTTCAGGGACATCTGGAAACACCATATATTTT. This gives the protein CASSQPSGTSGNTIYF.